This T cell receptor (beta chain) comes out of a study of graft-versus-host responses after intestinal transplantation. Study as a whole: Multivisceral, liver-intestinal, or isolated intestinal grafts were transplanted into recipients. Anti-thymocyte globulin induction, then tacrolimus and steroids for about three years, went to all recipients. The study's findings and limits: The authors found GvH clones in recipient marrow, some appearing first in ileum or blood.

Germline V gene data show CDR1 as GTSNPN and CDR2 as SVGIG (reference sequence). Trimming took 1 base from V and 12 from J, leaving 12 bases between them. This CDR3 is 11 amino acids long. Notes on this clone: The antigen is unknown.

Method: immunoSEQ multiplex PCR; TCRdb's copy keeps in-frame clones and lacks some. Altogether under 100,000 clones are present, under 95% being singletons, with the ten largest covering about 0.44%. The input for sequencing was unstimulated CD8+ T cells sorted from spleen or lymph node cells, taken before transplant. The chain is built from TRBV30 and TRBJ1-2; D is undetermined. This clonotype was obtained from a human donor who was the organ donor for an intestinal transplant. The CDR3: CAWSGALGDTF. In DNA form, the CDR3 reads TGTGCCTGGAGTGGGGCGTTGGGAGACACCTTC. Full variable domain (outside the CDR3, taken from reference TRBV30 and TRBJ1-2): SQTIHQWPATLVQPVGSPLSLECTVEGTSNPNLYWYRQAAGRGLQLLFYSVGIGQISSEVPQNLSASRPQDRQFILSSKKLLLSDSGFYLCAWSGALGDTFGSGTRLTVV.